Listed below are T cell receptor beta chains from one sample, sequenced in a study of regulatory T cells in long-lasting Graves disease. TCRdb passed the multiplex PCR reads through MiXCR, listing each CDR3 protein once. Of roughly 450,000 distinct CDR3 sequences listed, less than 25% were seen once; the top ten hold about a quarter. The sample here was peripheral blood mononuclear cells (PBMCs), taken when the disease was refractory, from a patient treated with antithyroid drugs. These receptors came from a female donor with Graves disease. Both conserved end residues are part of each CDR3. The D gene is left open where the match is weak. Rows may omit the clone size; those that give it use once, few, many or a size class.

TRBV6-5	TRBJ2-4	NA	TRBD1	TGTGCCAGCAGTTCCCCACGGACAGGGTGGAACATTCAGTACTTC	CASSSPRTGWNIQYF
TRBV7-2	TRBJ2-7	few	NA	TGTGCCAGCAGCTTCGCCACTTCCTACGAGCAGTACTTC	CASSFATSYEQYF
TRBV4-1	TRBJ1-3	once	NA	TGCGCCAGCAGCCTGCTTTGGTTCAAGGACACCATATATTTT	CASSLLWFKDTIYF
TRBV3-1	TRBJ2-7	NA	TRBD2	TGTGCCAGCAGTCTCTTATCCGGGACTAGTTCCGAGCAGTACTTC	CASSLLSGTSSEQYF
TRBV6-1	TRBJ2-7	many	NA	TGTGCCAGCAGTGAATTTGACCCCACTTACGAGCAGTACTTC	CASSEFDPTYEQYF
TRBV6-1	TRBJ1-1	few	NA	TGTGCCAGCACCCCGTCGGGGGTGAGCACTGAAGCTTTCTTT	CASTPSGVSTEAFF
TRBV29-1	TRBJ2-5	NA	NA	TGCAGCGTTGCAATAGACAGTTTCGGGGAGACCCAGTACTTC	CSVAIDSFGETQYF
TRBV28	TRBJ2-7	many	TRBD2	TGTGCCAGCTGGACTAGCGGGAGTCACGAGCAGTACTTC	CASWTSGSHEQYF
TRBV6-1	TRBJ2-7	many	TRBD2	TGTGCCAGCAGGCTTAGCGGGATGTCCTACGAGCAGTACTTC	CASRLSGMSYEQYF
TRBV24-1	TRBJ1-1	NA	NA	TGTGCCACCAGTGAAACCGGGACATCCACTGAAGCTTTCTTT	CATSETGTSTEAFF
TRBV6-5	TRBJ1-2	many	NA	TGTGCCAGCAGTTACTCGTTCCAGGGTAACGGTGGCTACACCTTC	CASSYSFQGNGGYTF
TRBV7-9	TRBJ2-7	few	NA	TGTGCCAGCAGCTTTCTGGAGATAAGCGAGCAGTACTTC	CASSFLEISEQYF
TRBV2	TRBJ2-7	NA	NA	TGTGCCAGCAGCTTGGGTCGCGGGACCATCTCCTACGAGCAGTACTTC	CASSLGRGTISYEQYF